A single sample is the source of the 29 T cell receptor beta chains below, sequenced in a study of cytomegalovirus exposure and HLA in healthy donors. The study ran its PCR with 60 Vbeta and 13 Jbeta primers. The assay was immunoSEQ multiplex PCR, and TCRdb's table has in-frame clones only and misses some. The sample shows about 120,000 clones, about 81% of them seen only once. Sequencing used PBMCs. Every receptor here comes from a man aged 40-55 years in good health and CMV-seronegative.

The rearrangement joins TRBV19 to TRBJ2-1; 11 nucleotides line up with TRBD2. CDR1 and CDR2 (germline): LNHDA, SQIVND (reference sequence). V shed 7 bases and J 2 bases; nucleotides not matched to a gene: 4. The CDR3 runs to 15 residues. The CDR3 sequence is CASTVAGGTYNEQFF. The CDR3 region has the DNA TGTGCCAGTACCGTAGCGGGGGGGACCTACAATGAGCAGTTCTTC.

This clone was recorded once. The V call is TRBV4-3, the J call TRBJ2-2, with 7 bases aligning to TRBD2. This CDR3 comprises 19 residues. Germline trimming cut 0 bases from V and 4 bases from J; bases unmatched to any gene: 14. The germline CDR1 and CDR2 sequences are LGHNA and YSLEER. As DNA, the CDR3 is TGCGCCAGCAGCCAAGAGTTGGTGCGAACGGGGGGAATCACCGGGGAGCTGTTTTTT. It is translated as CASSQELVRTGGITGELFF.

This clone was counted between two and nine times. The chain combines TRBV30 with TRBJ1-4, with D possibly TRBD1 on 6 matching bases. Trimming took off 5 bases at V and 6 bases at J, with 19 bases between the two ends. The length of the CDR3 is 15 residues. Germline V CDR1 and CDR2: GTSNPN, SVGIG (reference sequence). DNA for the CDR3: TGTGCCTGGTCCCTAAGGGGGAGGGATGATGAAAAACTGTTTTTT. This translates into CAWSLRGRDDEKLFF.

The rearrangement links TRBV19 to TRBJ2-4; 8 positions match TRBD1. CDR3 length: 18 amino acids. The ends lost 6 bases at V and 1 base at J; junction bases unmatched: 14. CDR1 and CDR2 (germline): LNHDA, SQIVND (reference sequence). Written as DNA, the CDR3 is TGTGCCAGTAGACCGACAGGGGTCGACGGAACGGCCAAAAACATTCAGTACTTC. Protein: CASRPTGVDGTAKNIQYF.

The chain uses TRBV5-1 and TRBJ1-6, with 8 positions matching TRBD1. The CDR3 runs to 18 residues. Germline-derived CDR1 and CDR2 are SGHRS and YFSETQ. The V gene end was trimmed by 0 bases and the J gene end by 5 bases; junction bases not matched to a gene: 10. The CDR3 loop reads CASSLEGDRRVNNSPLHF. The CDR3 DNA reads TGCGCCAGCAGCTTGGAGGGGGACAGGAGAGTGAATAATTCACCCCTCCACTTT. The full variable domain, rest sourced from reference TRBV5-1 and TRBJ1-6, is KAGVTQTPRYLIKTRGQQVTLSCSPISGHRSVSWYQQTPGQGLQFLFEYFSETQRNKGNFPGRFSGRQFSNSRSEMNVSTLELGDSALYLCASSLEGDRRVNNSPLHFGNGTRLTVT.

The chain links TRBV9 to TRBJ1-3, with D perhaps TRBD1 (6 bases). The ends were cut back, 0 bases at V and 4 bases at J, with 8 bases in the middle. Germline V gives CDR1 SGDLS, CDR2 YYNGEE. This CDR3 spans 14 amino acids. CDR3 nucleotides: TGTGCCAGCAGCGTAGACAGGGCAGGAAACACCATATATTTT. This translates into CASSVDRAGNTIYF.

V is TRBV4-3 and J is TRBJ1-2; D is unresolved. Trimming cost V 1 base and J 8 bases, with 8 bases left between them. The CDR3 has 12 amino acids. Germline V gene sequence: CDR1 LGHNA, CDR2 YSLEER. Here the CDR3 reads CASSQAGWGYTF. CDR3 nucleotide sequence: TGCGCCAGCAGCCAAGCGGGTTGGGGCTACACCTTC.

The V call is TRBV7-8, the J call TRBJ1-1; weak D call: TRBD1 (5 bases). Between the trimmed V and J ends, which lost 5 bases and 4 bases, there was a span of 20 bases. This CDR3 has 16 amino acids. CDR1 and CDR2 (germline): SGHVS, FQNEAQ. The CDR3 protein is CASSPEGRVPGTEAFF. The CDR3 DNA sequence: TGTGCCAGCAGCCCAGAGGGGAGGGTACCGGGCACTGAAGCTTTCTTT.

Comment on this clone: A read error may produce the germline difference seen at one junction end. This rearrangement joins TRBV10-3 to TRBJ2-6; TRBD2 is a possible D gene (6 bases). This CDR3 contains 18 residues. The germline CDR1 and CDR2 sequences are ENHRY and SYGVKD. The CDR3 nucleotides are TGTGCCATCAGTGAGTCAACCGGGGCGGGGAGTGGGGCCAACGGCCTGACTTTC. It is translated as CAISESTGAGSGANGLTF.

On this clone itself: Sequence at one end of the junction differs from germline and may be a read error. The chain couples TRBV4-3 to TRBJ1-4; maybe TRBD1 (6 bases). The CDR3 runs to 16 residues. Germline V gives CDR1 LGHNA, CDR2 YSLEER. Here the CDR3 DNA reads TGCGCCAGCAGCCAGGACAGAACGACAACTAATGCAAAACTGTTTTTT. It codes for CASSQDRTTTNAKLFF.

The chain links TRBV10-2 to TRBJ1-5; a possible D gene is TRBD1 (6 bases). The germline CDR1 and CDR2 sequences are WSHSY and SAAADI. The CDR3 extends over 14 amino acids. Trimming left V 6 bases short and J 4 bases short, with 13 bases between. This CDR3 reads CASRGAGRNQPQHF. The CDR3 region has the DNA TGCGCCAGCAGGGGGGCAGGGCGGAATCAGCCCCAGCATTTT.

The chain is built from TRBV6-6 and TRBJ1-1, with TRBD1 identical over 9 bases. Germline V lookup: CDR1 MNHNY, CDR2 SVGAGI (reference sequence). The CDR3 covers 13 residues. V dropped 6 bases and J dropped 4; count of bases not matched to a gene: 3. This chain's CDR3 is CASRTTGGTEAFF. DNA for the CDR3: TGTGCCAGCAGGACGACAGGGGGCACTGAAGCTTTCTTT.

This chain uses TRBV27 with TRBJ1-2, with D maybe TRBD1 (5 bases). Looked up from germline, CDR1 is MNHEY and CDR2 is SMNVEV (reference sequence). The CDR3 extends over 15 amino acids. The V and J ends lost 6 bases and 8 bases respectively, with 22 bases between them. The CDR3 DNA reads TGTGCCAGCAGGGTCCCGTTCCCTCAGGGTGGCGGCTACACCTTC. Residues: CASRVPFPQGGGYTF.

This rearrangement joins TRBV19 to TRBJ2-5, with a weak D call TRBD1 (5 bases). CDR3 length equals 14 residues. Germline CDR1 is LNHDA and CDR2 is SQIVND (reference sequence). Trimming took 3 bases from V and 5 from J, leaving 13 bases between them. The CDR3 is CASSMGSSGETQYF. CDR3 DNA: TGTGCCAGTAGTATGGGCAGTTCAGGGGAGACCCAGTACTTC.

This chain uses TRBV27 with TRBJ2-5; TRBD2 matches 7 bases. The DNA end lines up better with TRBJ2-7; the J call may be wrong. Germline CDR1 is MNHEY and CDR2 is SMNVEV (reference sequence). The CDR3 is 15 amino acids. CDR3 bases: TGTGCCAGCAGTCGGGACTATCCTAGCTCCTACGAGCAGTACTTC. This codes for CASSRDYPSSYEQYF.

The V call is TRBV6-6, the J call TRBJ2-7; 12 bases match TRBD2. This CDR3 spans 16 amino acids. CDR1 MNHNY and CDR2 SVGAGI come from the germline V gene (reference sequence). V was pared by 5 bases and J by 4 bases, with 9 bases of the junction left unmatched. The CDR3 DNA sequence: TGTGCCAGCAGTAGCACTCGGACTAGCGGGACATACGAGCAGTACTTC. It yields the protein CASSSTRTSGTYEQYF.

The J gene is TRBJ1-1, the V gene TRBV19, with 7 bases lining up with TRBD1. Germline assignment: CDR1 LNHDA and CDR2 SQIVND (reference sequence). After removal of 5 bases from V and 3 bases from J, the junction contained 9 bases not matched to a gene. This CDR3 has 15 amino acids. The DNA for the CDR3 is TGTGCCAGTAGTGTGGACAGGTCGGGGGACACTGAAGCTTTCTTT. It specifies CASSVDRSGDTEAFF.

The chain carries TRBV7-2 and TRBJ1-2, with a possible D match to TRBD1 (5 bases). Between the trimmed V and J ends, which lost 5 bases and 8 bases, there was a span of 15 bases. The CDR3 contains 13 residues. Germline V gene sequence: CDR1 SGHTA, CDR2 FQGNSA. The chain's CDR3 is CASSTGQEYGYTF. The CDR3 DNA reads TGTGCCAGCAGCACCGGACAAGAGTACGGCTACACCTTC. Complete variable domain (other parts from reference TRBV7-2 and TRBJ1-2): GAGVSQSPSNKVTEKGKDVELRCDPISGHTALYWYRQSLGQGLEFLIYFQGNSAPDKSGLPSDRFSAERTGGSVSTLTIQRTQQEDSAVYLCASSTGQEYGYTFGSGTRLTVV.

This clone has more than one count but fewer than ten. This chain's CDR3 is CASSLAGSSMDIQYF. The CDR3 coding sequence is TGCGCCAGCAGCTTGGCCGGTTCTTCGATGGACATTCAGTACTTC. V and J are TRBV5-1 and TRBJ2-4; no reliable D call. CDR1 and CDR2 from the germline V gene are SGHRS and YFSETQ. This CDR3 is 15 amino acids long. V was cut by 0 bases and J by 8 bases, with 15 bases left in between.

This chain joins TRBV7-2 and TRBJ2-2; no definite D call. Trimming left V 5 bases short and J 6 bases short, with 10 bases between. Germline V CDR1 and CDR2: SGHTA, FQGNSA. This CDR3 spans 13 amino acids. In nucleotides, the CDR3 is TGTGCCAGCAGCGAGTCAGGATCCGGGGAGCTGTTTTTT. Translation gives CASSESGSGELFF. Combining the CDR3 with reference TRBV7-2 and TRBJ2-2 gives the whole variable domain GAGVSQSPSNKVTEKGKDVELRCDPISGHTALYWYRQSLGQGLEFLIYFQGNSAPDKSGLPSDRFSAERTGGSVSTLTIQRTQQEDSAVYLCASSESGSGELFFGEGSRLTVL.

The rearrangement links TRBV4-3 to TRBJ2-5; TRBD2 matches at 11 bases. J lost 0 bases, V lost 0 bases, and 9 bases had no gene match. Germline CDR1 LGHNA, CDR2 YSLEER. The CDR3 has 19 residues. The DNA for the CDR3 is TGCGCCAGCAGCCAAGATCGCAGTGGGACTAGCGGTTACCAAGAGACCCAGTACTTC. Encoded protein: CASSQDRSGTSGYQETQYF.

This rearrangement joins TRBV19 to TRBJ2-7; tentative D call: TRBD2 (6 bases). CDR1 and CDR2 (germline): LNHDA, SQIVND (reference sequence). Between the trimmed V and J ends, which lost 6 bases and 4 bases, there was a span of 22 bases. The CDR3 has 16 amino acids. The CDR3 nucleotides read TGTGCCAGTAGCCCTGGGACTTCTAGCTCCATATACGAGCAGTACTTC. Amino acids: CASSPGTSSSIYEQYF.

This clone was counted once. This chain connects TRBV7-9 to TRBJ2-2, with D unresolved. This CDR3 has 13 residues. With 4 bases removed from V and 6 bases from J, the gap between germline ends came to 9 bases. Germline V lookup: CDR1 SEHNR, CDR2 FQNEAQ (reference sequence). As DNA, the CDR3 is TGTGCCAGCAGCTCAACAGAAGCCGGGGAGCTGTTTTTT. Translation gives CASSSTEAGELFF. Full variable domain (remainder filled in from reference TRBV7-9 and TRBJ2-2): DTGVSQNPRHKITKRGQNVTFRCDPISEHNRLYWYRQTLGQGPEFLTYFQNEAQLEKSRLLSDRFSAERPKGSFSTLEIQRTEQGDSAMYLCASSSTEAGELFFGEGSRLTVL.

The gene calls are TRBV27 and TRBJ1-2; D unclear. In germline, CDR1 is MNHEY, CDR2 SMNVEV (reference sequence). The CDR3 covers 13 residues. Trimming left V 5 bases short and J 8 bases short, with 15 bases between. The CDR3 loop reads CASSHRNMLGYTF. The CDR3 DNA sequence: TGTGCCAGCAGTCACAGAAACATGTTAGGCTACACCTTC.

The J gene is TRBJ2-6, the V gene TRBV18, with TRBD2 as a possible D gene (6 bases). Trimming took 3 bases from V and 1 from J, leaving 7 bases between them. The CDR3 has 15 amino acids. The V gene's germline CDR1 is KGHSH and CDR2 LQKENI. The CDR3, as DNA: TGTGCCAGCTCACCTCGGGGGTCTGGGGCCAACGTCCTGACTTTC. It codes for CASSPRGSGANVLTF.

V gene TRBV5-4 combines with J gene TRBJ2-3, with a possible D match to TRBD2 (7 bases). The CDR3 has 16 amino acids. Germline V gene data show CDR1 as SGHNT and CDR2 as YYREEE (reference sequence). Trimming cost V 3 bases and J 2 bases, with 16 bases left between them. The CDR3 protein is CASSWGASGYTDTQYF. CDR3 nucleotide sequence: TGTGCCAGCAGCTGGGGGGCTAGCGGATACACAGATACGCAGTATTTT.

The rearrangement links TRBV30 to TRBJ2-7; the D gene is possibly TRBD1 (6 bases). Germline assignment: CDR1 GTSNPN and CDR2 SVGIG (reference sequence). CDR3 size: 13 residues. Trimming shortened V by 0 bases and J by 2 bases, and 8 bases separated the two germline ends. DNA of the CDR3: TGTGCCTGGAGTGTAGGGGGACCCTACGAGCAGTACTTC. Translated, it gives CAWSVGGPYEQYF.

This clone was counted between two and nine times. V is TRBV7-9 and J is TRBJ2-1; weak D call: TRBD2 (5 bases). Germline V gene sequence: CDR1 SEHNR, CDR2 FQNEAQ (reference sequence). Trimming took off 1 base at V and 5 bases at J, with 9 bases between the two ends. This CDR3 is built from 14 residues. The CDR3 reads CASSLVLADNEQFF. The CDR3 region has the DNA TGTGCCAGCAGCTTAGTCCTAGCCGACAATGAGCAGTTCTTC. Full variable domain (rest looked up from reference TRBV7-9 and TRBJ2-1): DTGVSQNPRHKITKRGQNVTFRCDPISEHNRLYWYRQTLGQGPEFLTYFQNEAQLEKSRLLSDRFSAERPKGSFSTLEIQRTEQGDSAMYLCASSLVLADNEQFFGPGTRLTVL.

The J gene is TRBJ2-1, the V gene TRBV5-1; no clear D gene. The germline V and J ends were trimmed by 4 bases and 3 bases, with 23 bases remaining between them. This CDR3 region has 18 residues. Germline V gene sequence: CDR1 SGHRS, CDR2 YFSETQ. In DNA, the CDR3 is TGCGCCAGCAGCCGTCAGTTTGAGCGCCATGTCCTCTACAATGAGCAGTTCTTC. Encoded protein: CASSRQFERHVLYNEQFF.